The T cell receptor (beta chain) under discussion was sequenced for a study of blood T cell repertoires in COVID-19. Across the whole study: The United States, Italy and Spain provided the acute and convalescent COVID-19 samples. PBMCs, B-cell-depleted T cells, or T cells provided the cDNA or gDNA that made up the material.

In the original workflow: Estimation of nucleated cell counts relied on the amplification of reference gene primers. Measured with immunoSEQ multiplex PCR; TCRdb has only the in-frame clones, and not every one. V, J and clone size are those of that table, while D and trimming were read from the DNA. The sample holds 150,000 to 200,000 clones; around 80% are singletons and the top ten take approximately 19%. Germline CDR1 MNHEY, CDR2 SMNVEV (reference sequence). The CDR3 is made up of 16 amino acids. The trim removed 3 bases at V and 4 bases at J, leaving 6 bases unmatched. The TCR sequence derives from a woman of 80 years or more with acute or convalescent COVID-19. The rearrangement links TRBV27 to TRBJ2-1; TRBD1 matches at 10 bases. Source material: peripheral blood. The CDR3 is CASSFIGQGDYNEQFF. For the CDR3, the DNA is TGTGCCAGCAGTTTTATAGGACAGGGGGATTACAATGAGCAGTTCTTC.